This is a list of T cell receptor beta chains from one sample in a study of spatial heterogeneity in lung cancer. TCRdb called the 5' RACE reads again in MiXCR, with one record for every CDR3 protein. The sample contains fewer than 7,000 distinct CDR3 sequences, about 14% of which appear only once. Material: lung tumor tissue, obtained at surgery. The receptor set was obtained from a male donor with early-stage non-small cell lung cancer. Each CDR3 is given with its conserved first and last residue.

V | CDR3
TRBV20-1 | CSATEDSATNEKLFF
TRBV2 | CASSEVDLANEQFF
TRBV20-1 | CSARTGILGTEAFF
TRBV29-1 | CSVENRGAYEQYF
TRBV6-1 | CASSEAVSSYNEQFF
TRBV6-5 | CASSNHRGRDNEQFF
TRBV28 | CASSFDSYEQFF
TRBV7-9 | CASSLRTGELFF
TRBV5-6 | CASSLAGSGPLHF
TRBV5-1 | CASSAPGLAGVNEQFF
TRBV30 | CAWSFGRIGELFF
TRBV19 | CASSIFKRGSGNTIYF
TRBV4-2 | CASSQGGINEQFF
TRBV29-1 | CSVVWYRDTEAFF
TRBV6-1 | CASRINYGYTF
TRBV6-5 | CASSYGPGTFF
TRBV6-1 | CASRWGAPDYGYTF
TRBV19 | CASSERQGANQPQHF
TRBV27 | CASSLGGGTDTQYF
TRBV7-2 | CASSLGLAGGQETQYF
TRBV29-1 | CSVVAVSYNEQFF
TRBV6-5 | CASSYTTPGHAATNEKLFF
TRBV9 | CASSVEPQRNSYEQYF
TRBV20-1 | CSAREGEEYGYTF
TRBV2 | CASSVELAGISGEQYF
TRBV29-1 | CSVWGPAYEQYF
TRBV29-1 | CSAPVADTQYF
TRBV29-1 | CSVRRATGELFF
TRBV7-2 | CASSLGARENQPQHF
TRBV12-3/TRBV12-4 | CASSYGSRGSYEQYF
TRBV7-2 | CASSSLPGRITYEQYF
TRBV6-2/TRBV6-3 | CASSLTGGIQPQHF
TRBV13 | CASSDGAGGANYGYTF
TRBV9 | CASSASALGYTF
TRBV29-1 | CSVEDLVQGGHGYTF
TRBV18 | CASSPLEGGWYNEQFF